The 18 T cell receptor beta chains given below trace back to one sample, sequenced in a study of response to subunit inactivated influenza vaccine. TCRdb re-called the RT-PCR reads through MiXCR, storing one row per CDR3 protein. The top ten clones hold 6% to 9.5% of a sample with 600,000 to 850,000 distinct CDR3 sequences, 12% to 15% of them seen once. Sequencing was performed on PBMCs from blood, taken 14 days before vaccination. All receptors come from a man between 50 and 59 years old who received an inactivated influenza vaccine.

This clonotype came up a few times. The chain has TRBV20-1 and TRBJ2-4; D is unclear. The CDR3 is made up of 11 amino acids. CDR1 is DFQATT and CDR2 is SNEGSKA in the germline V gene (reference sequence). Trimming stripped 6 bases from V and 12 bases from J, with 15 bases between. The CDR3 here is CSAPSRVHQYF. CDR3 DNA sequence: TGCAGTGCCCCCTCCCGGGTTCATCAGTACTTC.

CDR3 coding DNA: TGTGCCAGCAGCGCCGGGACATCTAAAGAGACCCAGTACTTC. It is translated as CASSAGTSKETQYF. This chain connects TRBV12-3 or TRBV12-4 to TRBJ2-5; TRBD1 might be the D (6 bases). The CDR3 consists of 14 residues. The V end lost 6 bases, the J end lost 3 bases, and 14 bases lay between the germline ends.

The chain employs TRBV6-2 or TRBV6-3 and TRBJ1-1; D is unresolved. The CDR3 contains 12 residues. V lost 5 bases, J lost 11 bases, and 15 bases lay in between. Germline-derived CDR1 and CDR2 are MNHEY and SVGEGT. The CDR3 nucleotides read TGTGCCAGCAGTCACACGGGAGTTGGCGCTTTCTTT. Amino acid sequence: CASSHTGVGAFF.

A remark on this clonotype: A read error may produce the germline difference seen at one junction end. CDR3 bases: TGCGCCCGCAGCTTAACACACCAAGAGACCCAGTACTTC. This encodes CARSLTHQETQYF. The chain is built from TRBV5-1 and TRBJ2-5; D remains ambiguous. The CDR3 runs 13 residues. The germline V gene encodes CDR1 SGHRS and CDR2 YFSETQ.

The V gene is TRBV20-1, the J gene TRBJ2-7, with unresolved D. V was trimmed by 7 bases and J by 2 bases, leaving 15 bases between them. This CDR3 comprises 13 residues. Germline values: CDR1 DFQATT, CDR2 SNEGSKA (reference sequence). The CDR3 sequence: CSERRASTYEQYF. In DNA, the CDR3 is TGCAGTGAACGACGGGCCAGCACCTACGAGCAGTACTTC.

This clonotype turned up a few times. The chain is built from TRBV15 and TRBJ2-3; 7 bases are a match to TRBD2. In germline, CDR1 is LNHNV, CDR2 YYDKDF (reference sequence). There are 16 residues in the CDR3. The V segment lost 0 bases and the J segment 4 bases; nucleotides outside the gene matches: 7. CDR3 bases: TGTGCCACCAGCAGAGAAGGGGCGGGAGTGTCAGATACGCAGTATTTT. It yields the protein CATSREGAGVSDTQYF.

V and J are TRBV18 and TRBJ1-2; D remains unclear. Trimming removed 3 bases from V and 5 bases from J, with 10 bases in between. CDR3 length: 13 residues. Germline values: CDR1 KGHSH, CDR2 LQKENI. The CDR3 here is CASSPEQPYGYTF. CDR3 DNA sequence: TGTGCCAGCTCACCTGAACAACCTTATGGCTACACCTTC.

This clonotype was detected only a few times. In nucleotides, the CDR3 is TGTGCCAGCAGTTACTCGTGGGCCAGGGGGCTTAGGGAAAAACTGTTTTTT. Protein product: CASSYSWARGLREKLFF. The chain has TRBV6-5 and TRBJ1-4, with 8 bases aligning to TRBD1. This CDR3 comprises 17 residues. After removal of 0 bases from V and 8 bases from J, the junction contained 11 bases not matched to a gene. CDR1 and CDR2 (germline): MNHEY, SVGAGI.

This clonotype has more than one count but fewer than ten. This chain joins TRBV7-2 and TRBJ2-4; no clear D. Germline assignment: CDR1 SGHTA and CDR2 FQGNSA. Deletions cut 5 bases from V and 1 base from J, with 12 bases between. The length of the CDR3 is 15 residues. In DNA, the CDR3 is TGTGCCAGCAGCCCCGGGTCCCTGGCCAAAAACATTCAGTACTTC. It yields the protein CASSPGSLAKNIQYF.

Concerning this clonotype itself: The junction does not match germline at one end; this may be a read error. The chain has TRBV7-9 and TRBJ2-3; D assignment may be TRBD1 or TRBD2 (6 bases each). Germline CDR1 is SEHNR and CDR2 is FQNEAQ (reference sequence). This CDR3 has 14 residues. The chain's CDR3 is CASSLTGRTDTRYF. The CDR3 bases are TGTGCCAGCAGCTTAACAGGGAGGACAGATACGCGGTATTTT.

This clonotype has only a few counts. This sequence joins TRBV6-5 and TRBJ2-3; D is unclear. Germline lookup yields CDR1 MNHEY and CDR2 SVGAGI. The CDR3 runs to 11 residues. Trimming left V 6 bases short and J 5 bases short, with 6 bases between. The CDR3: CASRYLDTQYF. DNA for the CDR3: TGTGCCAGCAGATACCTAGATACGCAGTATTTT.

This clonotype was seen a handful of times. The V gene is TRBV23-1, the J gene TRBJ2-7; 8 positions agree with TRBD1. TRBV23-1 is known as an ORF, though its function is uncertain. The CDR3 loop spans 13 amino acids. Unmatched junction bases numbered 3, after V lost 7 bases and J lost 1 base. CDR3 coding DNA: TGCGCCAGCATGGACAGGGAATCCTACGAGCAGTACTTC. Translating gives CASMDRESYEQYF.

This clonotype came up a few times. The chain employs TRBV7-9 and TRBJ1-6, with 7 bases identical to TRBD1. Per germline, CDR1 SEHNR and CDR2 FQNEAQ (reference sequence). This CDR3 is built from 13 residues. The trim removed 4 bases at V and 8 bases at J, leaving 2 bases unmatched. For the CDR3, the DNA is TGTGCCAGCAGCTCCGACAGGGATTCACCCCTCCACTTT. Translated, it gives CASSSDRDSPLHF.

This clonotype was found many times. The J gene is TRBJ2-2, the V gene TRBV7-9; 8 nucleotides agree with TRBD1. This CDR3 spans 15 amino acids. The J segment lost 1 base and the V segment lost 3 bases, leaving 1 base of the junction unmatched. The germline CDR1 and CDR2 sequences are SEHNR and FQNEAQ (reference sequence). This chain's CDR3 is CASSFGTGNTGELFF. DNA of the CDR3: TGTGCCAGCAGCTTCGGGACAGGGAACACCGGGGAGCTGTTTTTT.

The chain carries TRBV4-3 and TRBJ2-7, with D perhaps TRBD2 (6 bases). V lost 0 bases and J 2 bases, leaving 14 bases between the germline ends. CDR3 length: 16 amino acids. Per germline, CDR1 LGHNA and CDR2 YSLEER. DNA of the CDR3: TGCGCCAGCAGCCAAGACCCCGGGGGAGGCGCCTACGAGCAGTACTTC. It is translated as CASSQDPGGGAYEQYF.

This clonotype has a handful of counts. This chain connects TRBV21-1 to TRBJ2-7; TRBD1 is taken as the D call from the table, unchecked against the DNA. TRBV21-1 is shown as a pseudogene. CDR3 size: 19 residues. DNA for the CDR3: TGTGCCAGCAGCAAATATTTTATGGGGGTCAGGAGACCCTCCTACGAGCAGTACTTC. It specifies CASSKYFMGVRRPSYEQYF.

This clonotype was detected ten times or more. The genes are TRBV3-1 and TRBJ2-1; TRBD2 might be the D (5 bases). This CDR3 contains 13 residues. Trimming pared 4 bases from V and 5 bases from J, leaving 9 bases between. Germline values: CDR1 LGHDT, CDR2 YNNKEL (reference sequence). In DNA, the CDR3 is TGTGCCAGCAGCCTCAGCGGAGACAATGAGCAGTTCTTC. It yields the protein CASSLSGDNEQFF.

The V gene is TRBV28, the J gene TRBJ2-7; 10 nucleotides agree with TRBD1. Trimming at V came to 7 bases and at J to 6 bases, leaving 15 bases not matched to a gene. This CDR3 contains 16 residues. From germline, CDR1 is MDHEN and CDR2 SYDVKM. Here the CDR3 DNA reads TGTGCCAGCACCACCATCCGGGACAGGGGCGTCCTCGAGCAGTACTTC. It encodes CASTTIRDRGVLEQYF.